This T cell receptor (beta chain) was captured by sequencing in a study of early T cells in non-severe SARS-CoV-2 infection. Whole-study results and caveats: Matches to VDJdb favored anti-spike CD8 responses and missed private and CD4 specificities.

This clonotype was seen only a few times. No antigen is known for it. V was pared by 0 bases and J by 1 base, with 6 bases between. The CDR3 is made up of 15 amino acids. Germline V CDR1 and CDR2: MNHNY, SVGAGI (reference sequence). Unique molecular identifiers were affixed to single, distinct cDNA molecules. TCRdb used MiXCR to reprocess the 5' RACE reads, holding one entry per CDR3 protein. The sample holds 97,000 or so distinct CDR3 sequences, roughly 11% seen once. The J gene is TRBJ2-2, the V gene TRBV6-6; no reliable D call. The clonotype was recovered from an adult who was a healthcare worker with PCR-confirmed SARS-CoV-2 infection or an uninfected control (not recorded which). Sequencing used whole blood, obtained at baseline. For the CDR3, the DNA is TGTGCCAGCAGTTACTCCGGATTGAACACCGGGGAGCTGTTTTTT. Translated, it gives CASSYSGLNTGELFF.